The T cell receptor (beta chain) under discussion was sequenced for a study of blood T cell repertoires in COVID-19. Background on the study: Whether acute or convalescent, the COVID-19 samples came from the United States, Italy and Spain. Nucleic acid was either cDNA or gDNA, and it came from T cells, B-cell-depleted T cells, or PBMCs.

Per the authors' pipeline: Estimation of nucleated cell counts relied on the amplification of reference gene primers. The table came from immunoSEQ multiplex PCR; TCRdb's copy has only in-frame clones and leaves some out. V, J and clone size were drawn from that table, and D and trimming were deduced from the DNA. The sample has around 140,000 clones; more than 75% are singletons. This receptor was identified in a man over 45 who had recovered from COVID-19. The sample was peripheral blood.

In nucleotides, the CDR3 is TGTGCCAGCAGTGAGGGGGCCAGGGATCTGCGGGGCTACACCTTC. It codes for CASSEGARDLRGYTF. The chain uses TRBV6-1 and TRBJ1-2, with TRBD1 as a possible D gene (6 bases). Germline CDR1 MNHNS, CDR2 SASEGT. Trimming cost V 3 bases and J 8 bases, with 19 bases left between them. The CDR3 totals 15 residues.